The 25 T cell receptor beta chains below come from one sample, sequenced in a study of blood T cell repertoires in COVID-19. Clones were sequenced by immunoSEQ multiplex PCR, and TCRdb holds only the in-frame ones, with some missing. The data hold nearly 250,000 clones, with 85% to 90% observed a single time. The specimen sequenced was PBMCs or T cells enriched from blood (not recorded which). These receptor sequences come from a man aged 50-60 years who had been exposed to COVID-19.

This rearrangement joins TRBV6-1 to TRBJ1-2; D not resolved. Trimming removed 2 bases at V and 3 bases at J, with 4 bases between. The germline gives CDR1 MNHNS, CDR2 SASEGT. This CDR3 is 12 amino acids long. CDR3 region: CASSEQDYGYTF. CDR3 coding DNA: TGTGCCAGCAGTGAACAGGACTATGGCTACACCTTC.

This chain links TRBV6-6 with TRBJ1-2; 7 bases are a match to TRBD1. There are 14 residues in the CDR3. Germline values: CDR1 MNHNY, CDR2 SVGAGI (reference sequence). V lost 7 bases, J lost 5 bases, and 10 bases stayed unmatched. As DNA, the CDR3 is TGTGCCAGCACCCAACCGGGGACAGCTTATGGCTACACCTTC. Amino acid sequence: CASTQPGTAYGYTF.

The J gene is TRBJ2-7, the V gene TRBV5-1, with TRBD1 identical over 7 bases. This CDR3 spans 18 amino acids. Germline CDR1 is SGHRS and CDR2 is YFSETQ. The J segment lost 0 bases and the V segment lost 0 bases, leaving 12 bases of the junction unmatched. The CDR3 DNA reads as TGCGCCAGCAGCTTGGGGTCCGCTAGGGGGCTCCCCTCCTACGAGCAGTACTTC. Its translation: CASSLGSARGLPSYEQYF.

This rearrangement joins TRBV30 to TRBJ2-2; 8 bases fit TRBD2. The V gene's germline CDR1 is GTSNPN and CDR2 SVGIG (reference sequence). J was trimmed by 1 base and V by 5 bases; bases with no gene match: 3. The CDR3 spans 14 residues. CDR3 region: CAWVSGMNTGELFF. DNA of the CDR3: TGTGCCTGGGTTAGCGGGATGAACACCGGGGAGCTGTTTTTT.

This rearrangement joins TRBV2 to TRBJ1-2, with D perhaps matching TRBD1 (5 bases). Germline V gene sequence: CDR1 SNHLY, CDR2 FYNNEI. V was shortened by 2 bases and J by 4 bases, with 14 bases between the two germline ends. This CDR3 spans 15 amino acids. The CDR3 spells CASSELRTTSYGYTF. DNA for the CDR3: TGTGCCAGCAGTGAACTCCGGACAACCAGCTATGGCTACACCTTC.

J is TRBJ1-1 and V is TRBV28; 8 bases are shared with TRBD1. V shed 4 bases, J shed 7 bases, and the junction held 5 bases outside the gene matches. This CDR3 region has 13 residues. Germline lookup yields CDR1 MDHEN and CDR2 SYDVKM. This CDR3 is CASSSTGVSEAFF. Here the CDR3 DNA reads TGTGCCAGCAGTTCGACAGGGGTAAGTGAAGCTTTCTTT.

The chain has TRBV5-1 and TRBJ2-1; the D is unclear. CDR3 length: 13 residues. The germline V gene has CDR1 SGHRS and CDR2 YFSETQ. Deletions cut 2 bases from V and 12 bases from J, with 15 bases between. This CDR3 reads CASSFSTSRTQFF. The CDR3 DNA sequence: TGCGCCAGCAGCTTTTCGACATCCCGAACGCAGTTCTTC.

Only a few counts were recorded for this clone. The CDR3 region has the DNA TGTGCCAGCAGCGGCACAGGGGGCGTCACTGAAGCTTTCTTT. Protein product: CASSGTGGVTEAFF. The chain combines TRBV5-4 with TRBJ1-1; 9 positions match TRBD1. The CDR3 has 14 residues. V was clipped by 4 bases and J by 4 bases; unmatched bases: 5. From germline, CDR1 is SGHNT and CDR2 YYREEE (reference sequence).

V and J are TRBV11-3 and TRBJ2-3, with TRBD2 matching 9 bases. This CDR3 has 16 amino acids. Germline trimming cut 5 bases from V and 2 bases from J; bases unmatched to any gene: 8. Per the germline V gene, CDR1 is SGHNT and CDR2 is YENEEA. The CDR3 loop is CASSILAGGPTDTQYF. The CDR3 bases are TGTGCCAGCAGCATACTAGCGGGCGGACCCACAGATACGCAGTATTTT.

This clone has just one count. The CDR3 DNA follows: TGCGCCAGCAGCCCCCCGGTGGGAGGGCCTGTCAATGAGCAGTTCTTC. It is translated as CASSPPVGGPVNEQFF. The V gene is TRBV5-1, the J gene TRBJ2-1, with TRBD2 matching over 7 bases. J lost 6 bases, V lost 4 bases, and 13 bases had no gene match. CDR3 size: 16 residues. Germline V gene sequence: CDR1 SGHRS, CDR2 YFSETQ.

The V gene is TRBV5-1, the J gene TRBJ1-1; a possible D gene is TRBD1 (6 bases). V lost 2 bases and J 4 bases, leaving 12 bases between the germline ends. The germline V gene has CDR1 SGHRS and CDR2 YFSETQ. The CDR3 has 14 amino acids. Written as DNA, the CDR3 is TGCGCCAGCAGCTTACAGGGCGCTGTCACTGAAGCTTTCTTT. This translates into CASSLQGAVTEAFF.

The genes are TRBV5-1 and TRBJ2-7, with TRBD1 as a possible D gene (6 bases). The CDR3 loop spans 14 amino acids. Between the trimmed V and J ends, which lost 4 bases and 5 bases, there was a span of 16 bases. Germline V gene sequence: CDR1 SGHRS, CDR2 YFSETQ. CDR3 region: CASSITQGTNEQYF. The CDR3 bases are TGCGCCAGCAGCATAACACAGGGAACTAACGAGCAGTACTTC.

The chain couples TRBV28 to TRBJ1-2; D is ambiguous. This CDR3 spans 13 amino acids. Germline V gene sequence: CDR1 MDHEN, CDR2 SYDVKM. V gave up 3 bases and J gave up 5 bases, with 10 bases separating them. The CDR3, as DNA: TGTGCCAGCAGTTTTCCAGGAGGGTATGGCTACACCTTC. Its translation is CASSFPGGYGYTF.

The V and J genes are TRBV18 and TRBJ1-5; TRBD1 aligns across 8 bases. The V gene's germline CDR1 is KGHSH and CDR2 LQKENI. The CDR3 contains 13 residues. With V trimmed by 6 bases and J by 6 bases, 4 bases remained unmatched. CDR3 sequence reads: CASSPTGGQPQHF. As DNA, the CDR3 is TGTGCCAGCTCGCCCACAGGGGGTCAGCCCCAGCATTTT. The full variable domain, rest sourced from reference TRBV18 and TRBJ1-5, is NAGVMQNPRHLVRRRGQEARLRCSPMKGHSHVYWYRQLPEEGLKFMVYLQKENIIDESGMPKERFSAEFPKEGPSILRIQQVVRGDSAAYFCASSPTGGQPQHFGDGTRLSIL.

The genes are TRBV5-1 and TRBJ1-5; D is unclear. This CDR3 is 15 amino acids long. CDR1 is SGHRS and CDR2 is YFSETQ in the germline V gene. V was clipped by 0 bases and J by 1 base, with 8 bases between them. This CDR3 is CASSLGASSNQPQHF. Written as DNA, the CDR3 is TGCGCCAGCAGCTTGGGGGCTTCAAGCAATCAGCCCCAGCATTTT.

J is TRBJ2-3 and V is TRBV2; 12 bases match TRBD2. The CDR3 totals 18 residues. Per the germline V gene, CDR1 is SNHLY and CDR2 is FYNNEI. V was pared by 2 bases and J by 4 bases, with 10 bases of the junction left unmatched. CDR3 in amino acids: CASSESTSGRPFSDTQYF. The CDR3 bases are TGTGCCAGCAGTGAATCAACTAGCGGGAGGCCGTTTTCAGATACGCAGTATTTT.

This clone was counted a few times. V is TRBV9 and J is TRBJ2-2; a weak D match, TRBD1 (6 bases). The CDR3 is 13 residues long. Germline loops: CDR1 SGDLS, CDR2 YYNGEE. Trimming took 5 bases from V and 5 from J, leaving 10 bases between them. CDR3 in DNA: TGTGCCAGCAGAGGGGGAAGTACCGGGGAGCTGTTTTTT. It translates to CASRGGSTGELFF.

This chain connects TRBV7-9 to TRBJ1-5; maybe TRBD1 (6 bases). The CDR3 has 17 residues. The V gene's germline CDR1 is SEHNR and CDR2 FQNEAQ (reference sequence). Trimming took off 1 base at V and 9 bases at J, with 22 bases between the two ends. CDR3 protein: CASSLVYPGHLSGPQHF. The CDR3 nucleotides are TGTGCCAGCAGCTTAGTATACCCGGGACATCTATCCGGGCCCCAGCATTTT. The variable domain in full, completed from reference TRBV7-9 and TRBJ1-5, reads DTGVSQNPRHKITKRGQNVTFRCDPISEHNRLYWYRQTLGQGPEFLTYFQNEAQLEKSRLLSDRFSAERPKGSFSTLEIQRTEQGDSAMYLCASSLVYPGHLSGPQHFGDGTRLSIL.

This chain joins TRBV28 and TRBJ1-2, with 8 bases lining up with TRBD1. V lost 6 bases and J lost 8; bases outside the gene matches: 8. CDR1 and CDR2 from the germline V gene are MDHEN and SYDVKM. The CDR3 spans 13 residues. The CDR3: CASSRTGLGGYTF. Here the CDR3 DNA reads TGTGCCAGCAGCAGGACAGGGCTCGGCGGCTACACCTTC.

The V call is TRBV18, the J call TRBJ1-5; D perhaps matches TRBD1 (5 bases). This CDR3 has 16 residues. The germline CDR1 and CDR2 sequences are KGHSH and LQKENI. V gave up 2 bases and J gave up 1 base, with 12 bases separating them. The DNA for the CDR3 is TGTGCCAGCTCACCAACGACAGCTAGGAGCAATCAGCCCCAGCATTTT. Amino acids: CASSPTTARSNQPQHF.

The gene calls are TRBV19 and TRBJ2-5; TRBD2 is a possible D gene (6 bases). Germline assignment: CDR1 LNHDA and CDR2 SQIVND (reference sequence). The CDR3 totals 15 residues. The V end lost 4 bases, the J end lost 5 bases, and 17 bases lay between the germline ends. Here the CDR3 DNA reads TGTGCCAGTAGTAGAGGTTGGGAGGCGGCGGAGACCCAGTACTTC. Translation: CASSRGWEAAETQYF.

This chain joins TRBV27 and TRBJ2-1; 10 positions match TRBD2. The CDR3 spans 14 residues. Germline loops: CDR1 MNHEY, CDR2 SMNVEV (reference sequence). V shed 8 bases, J shed 13 bases, and the junction held 14 bases outside the gene matches. The CDR3 reads CASAISGRPSEQFF. CDR3 bases: TGTGCCAGCGCCATTAGCGGGAGGCCCTCCGAACAGTTCTTC.

The chain has TRBV11-1 and TRBJ1-6, with D hard to call. The CDR3 runs 13 residues. CDR1 and CDR2 from the germline V gene are SGHAT and FQDESV (reference sequence). V was pared by 5 bases and J by 9 bases, with 11 bases between. In nucleotides, the CDR3 is TGTGCCAGCAGCCCGAGGATGCCTTCACCCCTCCACTTT. It yields the protein CASSPRMPSPLHF.

CDR3 residues: CASRGVLATVYNEQFF. CDR3 DNA: TGCGCCAGCAGAGGAGTGCTAGCGACCGTCTACAATGAGCAGTTCTTC. This sequence joins TRBV5-1 and TRBJ2-1; maybe TRBD2 (6 bases). Germline assignment: CDR1 SGHRS and CDR2 YFSETQ. The ends were cut back, 5 bases at V and 3 bases at J, with 18 bases in the middle. The CDR3 extends over 16 amino acids.

This chain connects TRBV27 to TRBJ2-5, with 15 bases lining up with TRBD2. This CDR3 contains 15 residues. The V gene end was trimmed by 5 bases and the J gene end by 7 bases; junction bases not matched to a gene: 5. CDR1 MNHEY and CDR2 SMNVEV come from the germline V gene (reference sequence). The CDR3 reads CASSQGLAGGGTQYF. CDR3 sequence (DNA): TGTGCCAGCAGTCAGGGACTAGCGGGAGGTGGGACCCAGTACTTC.